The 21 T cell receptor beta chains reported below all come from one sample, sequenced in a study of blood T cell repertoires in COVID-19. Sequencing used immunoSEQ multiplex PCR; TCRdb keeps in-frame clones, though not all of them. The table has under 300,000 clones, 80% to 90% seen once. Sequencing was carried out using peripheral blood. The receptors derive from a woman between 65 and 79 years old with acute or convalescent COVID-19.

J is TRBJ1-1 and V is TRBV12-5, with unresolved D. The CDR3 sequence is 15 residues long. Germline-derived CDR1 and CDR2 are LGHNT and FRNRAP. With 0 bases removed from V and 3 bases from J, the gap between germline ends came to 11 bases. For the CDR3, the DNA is TGTGCTAGTGGTTTGGTACAAGGTAGCTACACTGAAGCTTTCTTT. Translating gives CASGLVQGSYTEAFF.

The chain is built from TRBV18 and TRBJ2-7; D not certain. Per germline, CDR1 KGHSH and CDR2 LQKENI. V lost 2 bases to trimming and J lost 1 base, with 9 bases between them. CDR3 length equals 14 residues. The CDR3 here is CASSPGGSSYEQYF. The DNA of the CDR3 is TGTGCCAGCTCACCAGGTGGCAGTTCCTACGAGCAGTACTTC.

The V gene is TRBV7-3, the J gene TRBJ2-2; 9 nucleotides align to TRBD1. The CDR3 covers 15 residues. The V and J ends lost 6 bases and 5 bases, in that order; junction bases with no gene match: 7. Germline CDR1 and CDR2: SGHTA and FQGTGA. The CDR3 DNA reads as TGTGCCAGCAGGCCCGGGACAGGGAGGACCGGGGAGCTGTTTTTT. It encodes CASRPGTGRTGELFF.

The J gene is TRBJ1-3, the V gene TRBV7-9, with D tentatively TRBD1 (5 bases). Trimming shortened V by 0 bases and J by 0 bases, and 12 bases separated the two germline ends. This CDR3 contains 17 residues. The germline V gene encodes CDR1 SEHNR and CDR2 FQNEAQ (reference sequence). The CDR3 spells CASSLAWDSASGNTIYF. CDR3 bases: TGTGCCAGCAGCTTAGCGTGGGACTCAGCCTCTGGAAACACCATATATTTT.

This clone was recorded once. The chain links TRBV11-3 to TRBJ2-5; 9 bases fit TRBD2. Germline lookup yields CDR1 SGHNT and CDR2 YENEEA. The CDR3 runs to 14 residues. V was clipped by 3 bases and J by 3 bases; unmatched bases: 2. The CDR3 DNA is TGTGCCAGCAGCTTGCGGGGGGGTAAAGAGACCCAGTACTTC. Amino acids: CASSLRGGKETQYF.

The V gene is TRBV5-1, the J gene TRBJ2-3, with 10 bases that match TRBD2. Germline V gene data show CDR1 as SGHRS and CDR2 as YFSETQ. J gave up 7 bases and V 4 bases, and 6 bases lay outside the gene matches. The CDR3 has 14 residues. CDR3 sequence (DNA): TGCGCCAGCAGCGTGTCTAGCGGGAGTAATACGCAGTATTTT. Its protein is CASSVSSGSNTQYF.

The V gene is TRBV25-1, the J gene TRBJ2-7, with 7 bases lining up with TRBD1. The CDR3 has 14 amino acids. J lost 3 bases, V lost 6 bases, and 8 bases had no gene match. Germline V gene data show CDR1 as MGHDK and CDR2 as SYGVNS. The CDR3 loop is CASSPGGRGYEQYF. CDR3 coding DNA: TGTGCCAGCAGCCCAGGGGGAAGAGGCTACGAGCAGTACTTC.

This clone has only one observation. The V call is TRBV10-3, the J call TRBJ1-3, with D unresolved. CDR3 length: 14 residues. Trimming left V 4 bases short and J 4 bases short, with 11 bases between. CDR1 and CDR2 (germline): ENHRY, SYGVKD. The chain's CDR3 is CAISAGESGNTIYF. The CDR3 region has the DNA TGTGCCATCAGTGCGGGAGAGTCAGGAAACACCATATATTTT.

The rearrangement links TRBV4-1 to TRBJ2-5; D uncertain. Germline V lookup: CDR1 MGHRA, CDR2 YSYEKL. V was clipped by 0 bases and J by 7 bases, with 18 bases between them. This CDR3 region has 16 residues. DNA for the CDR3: TGCGCCAGCAGCCAAGATTCGAGGTCCCGATGGGTGACCCAGTACTTC. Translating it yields CASSQDSRSRWVTQYF.

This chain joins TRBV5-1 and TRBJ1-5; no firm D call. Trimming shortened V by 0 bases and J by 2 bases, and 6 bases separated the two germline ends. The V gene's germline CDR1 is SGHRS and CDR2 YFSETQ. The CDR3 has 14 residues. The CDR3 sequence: CASSLVGGNQPQHF. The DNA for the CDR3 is TGCGCCAGCAGCTTGGTGGGAGGCAATCAGCCCCAGCATTTT. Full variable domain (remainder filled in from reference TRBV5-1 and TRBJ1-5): KAGVTQTPRYLIKTRGQQVTLSCSPISGHRSVSWYQQTPGQGLQFLFEYFSETQRNKGNFPGRFSGRQFSNSRSEMNVSTLELGDSALYLCASSLVGGNQPQHFGDGTRLSIL.

The CDR3 spells CASSLRQTNTEAFF. The CDR3 DNA reads as TGTGCCAGCAGTTTGAGACAGACTAACACTGAAGCTTTCTTT. J is TRBJ1-1 and V is TRBV27; a possible D gene is TRBD1 (5 bases). V lost 3 bases and J lost 2, with 10 bases in between. This CDR3 is built from 14 residues. The germline V gene has CDR1 MNHEY and CDR2 SMNVEV (reference sequence).

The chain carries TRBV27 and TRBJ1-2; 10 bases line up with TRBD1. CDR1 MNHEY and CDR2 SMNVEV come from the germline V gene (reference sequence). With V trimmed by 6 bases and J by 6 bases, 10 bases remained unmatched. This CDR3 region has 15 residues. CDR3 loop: CASRLTGGVKNGYTF. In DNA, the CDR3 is TGTGCCAGCAGATTGACAGGGGGCGTGAAAAATGGCTACACCTTC.

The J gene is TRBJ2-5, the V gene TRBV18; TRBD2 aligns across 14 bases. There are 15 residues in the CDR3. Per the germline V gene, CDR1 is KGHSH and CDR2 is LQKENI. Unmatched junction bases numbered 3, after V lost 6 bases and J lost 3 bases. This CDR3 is CASSPGLAGEETQYF. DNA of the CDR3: TGTGCCAGCTCCCCGGGACTAGCGGGGGAAGAGACCCAGTACTTC.

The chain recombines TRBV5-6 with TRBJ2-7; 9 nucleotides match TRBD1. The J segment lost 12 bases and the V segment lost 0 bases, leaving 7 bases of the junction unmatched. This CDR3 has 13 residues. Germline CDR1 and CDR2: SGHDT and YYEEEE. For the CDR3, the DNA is TGTGCCAGCAGCTTGGATGGGACAGGGAAATTGTACTTC. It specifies CASSLDGTGKLYF. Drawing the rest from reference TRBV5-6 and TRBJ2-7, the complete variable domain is DAGVTQSPTHLIKTRGQQVTLRCSPKSGHDTVSWYQQALGQGPQFIFQYYEEEERQRGNFPDRFSGHQFPNYSSELNVNALLLGDSALYLCASSLDGTGKLYFGPGTRLTVT.

The CDR3, as DNA: TGTGCCAGCACCCCGATGGACAGGCGCAATCAGCCCCAGCATTTT. It codes for CASTPMDRRNQPQHF. The V gene is TRBV6-6, the J gene TRBJ1-5; TRBD1 matches at 7 bases. The germline gives CDR1 MNHNY, CDR2 SVGAGI (reference sequence). After removal of 7 bases from V and 2 bases from J, the junction contained 8 bases not matched to a gene. The CDR3 contains 15 residues.

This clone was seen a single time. For the CDR3, the DNA is TGTGCCAGCAGCTTAGGGAGTCAGGGCAGGGCTGAGACCCAGTACTTC. This encodes CASSLGSQGRAETQYF. V gene TRBV7-2 combines with J gene TRBJ2-5; tentatively, D is TRBD1 (5 bases). There are 16 residues in the CDR3. V shed 1 base and J shed 5 bases, with 17 bases lying between them. Germline V gene lookup returns CDR1 SGHTA and CDR2 FQGNSA.

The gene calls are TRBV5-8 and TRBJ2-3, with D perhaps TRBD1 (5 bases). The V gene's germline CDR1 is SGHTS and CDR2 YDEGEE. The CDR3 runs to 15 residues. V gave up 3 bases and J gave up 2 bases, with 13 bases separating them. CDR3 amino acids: CASSWAGRFTDTQYF. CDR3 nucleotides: TGTGCCAGCAGCTGGGCAGGGCGATTCACAGATACGCAGTATTTT.

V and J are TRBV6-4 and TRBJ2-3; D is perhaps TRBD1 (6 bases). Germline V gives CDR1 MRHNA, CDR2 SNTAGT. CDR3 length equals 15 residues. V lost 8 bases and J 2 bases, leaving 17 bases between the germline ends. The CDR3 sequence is CASSKRGGTTDTQYF. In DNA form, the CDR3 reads TGTGCCAGCTCCAAGAGAGGGGGTACCACAGATACGCAGTATTTT.

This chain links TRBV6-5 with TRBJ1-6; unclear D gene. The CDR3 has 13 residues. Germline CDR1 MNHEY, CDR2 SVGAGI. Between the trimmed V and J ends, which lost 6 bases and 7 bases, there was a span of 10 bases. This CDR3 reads CASSQQSNSPLHF. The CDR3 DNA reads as TGTGCCAGCAGCCAACAGTCCAATTCACCCCTCCACTTT.

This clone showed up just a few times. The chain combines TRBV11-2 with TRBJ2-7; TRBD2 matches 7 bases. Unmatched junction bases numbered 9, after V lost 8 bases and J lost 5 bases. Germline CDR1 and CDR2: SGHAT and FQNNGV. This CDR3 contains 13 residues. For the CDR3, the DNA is TGTGCCAGCTCGAGAGGGCGGGGGAACGAGCAGTACTTC. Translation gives CASSRGRGNEQYF. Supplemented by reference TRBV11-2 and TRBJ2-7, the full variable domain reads EAGVAQSPRYKIIEKRQSVAFWCNPISGHATLYWYQQILGQGPKLLIQFQNNGVVDDSQLPKDRFSAERLKGVDSTLKIQPAKLEDSAVYLCASSRGRGNEQYFGPGTRLTVT.

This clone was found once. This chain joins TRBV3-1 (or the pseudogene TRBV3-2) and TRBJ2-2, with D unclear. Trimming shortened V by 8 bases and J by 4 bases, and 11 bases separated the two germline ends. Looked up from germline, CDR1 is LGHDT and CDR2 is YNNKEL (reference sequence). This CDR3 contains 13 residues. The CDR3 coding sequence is TGTGCCAGCGCTGGAGAACCCACCGGGGAGCTGTTTTTT. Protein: CASAGEPTGELFF.